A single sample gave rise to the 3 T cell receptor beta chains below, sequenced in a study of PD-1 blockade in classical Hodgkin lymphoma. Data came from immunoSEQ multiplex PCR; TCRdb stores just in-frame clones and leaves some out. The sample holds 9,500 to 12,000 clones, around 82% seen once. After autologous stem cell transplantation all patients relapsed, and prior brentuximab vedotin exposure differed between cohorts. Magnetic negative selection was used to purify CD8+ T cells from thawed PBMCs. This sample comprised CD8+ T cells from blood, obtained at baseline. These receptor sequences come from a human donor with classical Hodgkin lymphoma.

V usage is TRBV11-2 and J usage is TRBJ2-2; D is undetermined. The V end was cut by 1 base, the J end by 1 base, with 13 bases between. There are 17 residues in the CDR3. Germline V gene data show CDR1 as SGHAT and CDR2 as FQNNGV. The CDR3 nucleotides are TGTGCCAGCAGCTTAGCGGCACCCTTAGGGAACACCGGGGAGCTGTTTTTT. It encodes CASSLAAPLGNTGELFF.

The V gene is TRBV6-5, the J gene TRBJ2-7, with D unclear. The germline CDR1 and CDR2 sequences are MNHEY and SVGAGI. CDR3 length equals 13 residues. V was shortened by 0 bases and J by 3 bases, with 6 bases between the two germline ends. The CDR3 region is CASSYSWGYEQYF. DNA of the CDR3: TGTGCCAGCAGTTACTCTTGGGGCTACGAGCAGTACTTC.

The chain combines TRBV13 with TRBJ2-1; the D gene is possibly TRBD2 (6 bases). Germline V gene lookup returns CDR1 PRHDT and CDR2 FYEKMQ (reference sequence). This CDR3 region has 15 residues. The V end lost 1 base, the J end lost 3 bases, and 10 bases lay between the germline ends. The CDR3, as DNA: TGTGCCAGCAGCTTAGAACAGGAGGGCTACAATGAGCAGTTCTTC. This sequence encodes CASSLEQEGYNEQFF.